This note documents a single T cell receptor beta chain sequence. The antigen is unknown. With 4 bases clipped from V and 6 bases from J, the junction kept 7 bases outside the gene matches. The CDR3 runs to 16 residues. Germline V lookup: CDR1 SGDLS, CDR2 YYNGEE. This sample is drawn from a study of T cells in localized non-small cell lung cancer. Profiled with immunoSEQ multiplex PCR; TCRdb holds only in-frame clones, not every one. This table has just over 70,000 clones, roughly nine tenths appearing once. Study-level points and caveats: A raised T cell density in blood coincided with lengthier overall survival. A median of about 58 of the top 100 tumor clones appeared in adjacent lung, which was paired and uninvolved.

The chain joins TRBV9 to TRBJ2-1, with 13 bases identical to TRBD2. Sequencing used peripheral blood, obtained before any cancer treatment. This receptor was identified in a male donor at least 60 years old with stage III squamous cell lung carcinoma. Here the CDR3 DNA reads TGTGCCAGCAGCACCCGACTAGCGGGGGGCTTCAATGAGCAGTTCTTC. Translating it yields CASSTRLAGGFNEQFF.